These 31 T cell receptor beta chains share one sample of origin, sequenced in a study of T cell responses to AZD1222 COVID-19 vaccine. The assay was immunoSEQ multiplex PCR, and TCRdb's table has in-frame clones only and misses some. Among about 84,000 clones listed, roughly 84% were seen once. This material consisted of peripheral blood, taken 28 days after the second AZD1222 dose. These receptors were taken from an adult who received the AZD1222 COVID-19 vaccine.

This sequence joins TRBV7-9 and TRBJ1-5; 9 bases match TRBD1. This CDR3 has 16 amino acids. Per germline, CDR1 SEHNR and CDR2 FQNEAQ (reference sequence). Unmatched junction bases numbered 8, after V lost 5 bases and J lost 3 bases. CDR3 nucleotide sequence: TGTGCCAGCAGCCCCGGGGGGGACAGGGTCAATCAGCCCCAGCATTTT. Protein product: CASSPGGDRVNQPQHF.

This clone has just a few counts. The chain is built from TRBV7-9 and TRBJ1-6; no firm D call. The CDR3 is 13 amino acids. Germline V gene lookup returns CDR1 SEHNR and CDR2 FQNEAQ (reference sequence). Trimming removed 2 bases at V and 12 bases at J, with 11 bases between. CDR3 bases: TGTGCCAGCAGCTTACAACTTCGAGAACCCCTCCACTTT. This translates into CASSLQLREPLHF.

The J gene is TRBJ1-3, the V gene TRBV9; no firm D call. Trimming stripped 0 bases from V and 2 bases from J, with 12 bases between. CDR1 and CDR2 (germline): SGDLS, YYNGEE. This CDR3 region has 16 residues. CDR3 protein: CASSVDPGLAGNTIYF. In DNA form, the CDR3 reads TGTGCCAGCAGCGTAGACCCGGGCTTGGCTGGAAACACCATATATTTT.

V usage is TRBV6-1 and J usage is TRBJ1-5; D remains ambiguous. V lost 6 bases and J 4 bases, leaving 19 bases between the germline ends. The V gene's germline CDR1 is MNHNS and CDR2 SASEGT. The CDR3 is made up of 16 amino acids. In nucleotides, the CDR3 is TGTGCCAGCAGGGAATCCCGGGCGGTCCAAAATCAGCCCCAGCATTTT. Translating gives CASRESRAVQNQPQHF.

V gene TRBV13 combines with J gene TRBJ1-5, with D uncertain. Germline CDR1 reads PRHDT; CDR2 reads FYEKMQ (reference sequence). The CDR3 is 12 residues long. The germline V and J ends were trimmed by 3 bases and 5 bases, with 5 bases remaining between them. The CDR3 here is CASSFGYQPQHF. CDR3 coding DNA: TGTGCCAGCAGCTTCGGTTATCAGCCCCAGCATTTT.

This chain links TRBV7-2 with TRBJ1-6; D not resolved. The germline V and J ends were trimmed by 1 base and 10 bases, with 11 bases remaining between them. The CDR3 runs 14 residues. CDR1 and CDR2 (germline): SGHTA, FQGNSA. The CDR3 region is CASSLGRGGSPLHF. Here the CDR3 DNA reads TGTGCCAGCAGCTTAGGCCGGGGAGGGTCACCCCTCCACTTT.

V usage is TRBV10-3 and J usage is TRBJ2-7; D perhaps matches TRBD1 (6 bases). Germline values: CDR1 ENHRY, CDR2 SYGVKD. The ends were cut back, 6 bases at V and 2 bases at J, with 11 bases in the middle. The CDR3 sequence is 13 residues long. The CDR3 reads CAISRGTAYEQYF. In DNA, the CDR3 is TGTGCCATCAGCAGGGGCACAGCCTACGAGCAGTACTTC.

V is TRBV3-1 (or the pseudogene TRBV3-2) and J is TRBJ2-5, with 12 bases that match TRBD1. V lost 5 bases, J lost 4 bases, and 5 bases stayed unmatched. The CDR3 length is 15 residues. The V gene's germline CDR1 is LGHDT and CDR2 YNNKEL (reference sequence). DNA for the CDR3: TGTGCCAGCAGCTGGGGACAGGGGGCATCAGAGACCCAGTACTTC. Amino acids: CASSWGQGASETQYF.

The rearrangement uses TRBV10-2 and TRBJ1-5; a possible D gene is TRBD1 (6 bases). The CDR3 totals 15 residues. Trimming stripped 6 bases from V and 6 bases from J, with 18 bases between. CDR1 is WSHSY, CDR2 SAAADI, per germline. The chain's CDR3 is CASSVAGGPLQPQHF. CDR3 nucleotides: TGCGCCAGCAGCGTCGCGGGGGGCCCTCTTCAGCCCCAGCATTTT.

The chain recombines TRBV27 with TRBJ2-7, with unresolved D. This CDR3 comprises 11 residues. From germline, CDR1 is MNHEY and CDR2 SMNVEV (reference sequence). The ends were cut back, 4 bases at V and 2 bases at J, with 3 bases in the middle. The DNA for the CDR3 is TGTGCCAGCAGTTCAACCTACGAGCAGTACTTC. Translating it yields CASSSTYEQYF.

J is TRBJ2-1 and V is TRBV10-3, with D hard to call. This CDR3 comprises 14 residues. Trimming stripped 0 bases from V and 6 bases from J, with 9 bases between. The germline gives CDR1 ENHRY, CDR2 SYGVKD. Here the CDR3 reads CAISESRSVNEQFF. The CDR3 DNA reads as TGTGCCATCAGTGAGTCTCGGTCAGTCAATGAGCAGTTCTTC.

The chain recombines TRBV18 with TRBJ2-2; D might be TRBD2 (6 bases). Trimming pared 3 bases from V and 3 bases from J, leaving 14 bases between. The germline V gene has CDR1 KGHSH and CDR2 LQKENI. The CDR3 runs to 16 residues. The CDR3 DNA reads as TGTGCCAGCTCACCCCCATGGAGGGCGGACACCGGGGAGCTGTTTTTT. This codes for CASSPPWRADTGELFF.

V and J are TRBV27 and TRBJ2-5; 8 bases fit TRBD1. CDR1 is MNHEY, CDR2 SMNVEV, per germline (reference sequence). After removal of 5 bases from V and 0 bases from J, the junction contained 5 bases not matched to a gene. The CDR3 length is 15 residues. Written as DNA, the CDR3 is TGTGCCAGCAGTGGACAGGGCAGGTACCAAGAGACCCAGTACTTC. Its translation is CASSGQGRYQETQYF.

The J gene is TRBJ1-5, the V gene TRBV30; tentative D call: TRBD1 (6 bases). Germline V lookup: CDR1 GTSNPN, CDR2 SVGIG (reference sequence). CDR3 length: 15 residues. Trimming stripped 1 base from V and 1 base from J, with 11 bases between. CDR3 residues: CAWSGGGASNQPQHF. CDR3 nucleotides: TGTGCCTGGAGTGGAGGGGGGGCCAGCAATCAGCCCCAGCATTTT.

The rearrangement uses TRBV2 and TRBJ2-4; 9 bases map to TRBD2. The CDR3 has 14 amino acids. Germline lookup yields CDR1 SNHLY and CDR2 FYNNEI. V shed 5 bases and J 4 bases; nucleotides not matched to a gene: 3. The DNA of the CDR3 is TGTGCCAGCAGTCCCCTAGCGGGGAAAAACATTCAGTACTTC. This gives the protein CASSPLAGKNIQYF.

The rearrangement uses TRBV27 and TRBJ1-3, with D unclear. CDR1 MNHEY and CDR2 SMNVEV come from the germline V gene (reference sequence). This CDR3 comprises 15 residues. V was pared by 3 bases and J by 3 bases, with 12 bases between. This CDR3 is CASSFRANGGNTIYF. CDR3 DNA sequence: TGTGCCAGCAGTTTTAGGGCCAACGGTGGAAACACCATATATTTT.

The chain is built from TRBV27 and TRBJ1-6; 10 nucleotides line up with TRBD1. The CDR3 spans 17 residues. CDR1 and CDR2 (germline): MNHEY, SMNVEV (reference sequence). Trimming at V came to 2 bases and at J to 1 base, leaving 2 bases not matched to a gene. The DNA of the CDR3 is TGTGCCAGCAGTTTAAGACAGGGGGCTTCCTATAATTCACCCCTCCACTTT. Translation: CASSLRQGASYNSPLHF.

The CDR3 spells CASSLGPSSGNTIYF. As DNA, the CDR3 is TGCGCCAGCAGCTTGGGTCCTAGCTCTGGAAACACCATATATTTT. The chain has TRBV5-1 and TRBJ1-3; D is unclear. CDR3 size: 15 residues. Trimming took 0 bases from V and 0 from J, leaving 7 bases between them. The germline V gene encodes CDR1 SGHRS and CDR2 YFSETQ.

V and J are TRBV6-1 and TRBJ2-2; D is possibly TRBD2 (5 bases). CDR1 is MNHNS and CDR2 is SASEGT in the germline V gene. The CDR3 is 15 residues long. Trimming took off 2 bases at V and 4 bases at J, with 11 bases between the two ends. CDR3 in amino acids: CASSETGSLTGELFF. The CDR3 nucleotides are TGTGCCAGCAGTGAAACTGGGAGCCTCACCGGGGAGCTGTTTTTT.

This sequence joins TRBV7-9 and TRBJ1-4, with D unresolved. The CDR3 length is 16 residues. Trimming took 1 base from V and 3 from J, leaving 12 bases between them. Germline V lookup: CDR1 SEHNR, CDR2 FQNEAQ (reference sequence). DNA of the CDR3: TGTGCCAGCAGCTTAGTTGAGACCGGTCCTAATGAAAAACTGTTTTTT. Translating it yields CASSLVETGPNEKLFF.

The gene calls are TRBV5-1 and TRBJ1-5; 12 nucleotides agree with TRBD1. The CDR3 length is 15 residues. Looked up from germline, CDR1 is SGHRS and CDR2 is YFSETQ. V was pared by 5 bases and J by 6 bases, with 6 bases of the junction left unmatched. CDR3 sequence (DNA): TGCGCCAGCAGTTGGGGACAGGGGGCTGGTCAGCCCCAGCATTTT. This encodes CASSWGQGAGQPQHF.

The CDR3 loop reads CASSPPGLAGYNEQFF. The CDR3, as DNA: TGTGCCAGCAGCCCTCCGGGGCTAGCGGGGTACAATGAGCAGTTCTTC. The chain employs TRBV7-9 and TRBJ2-1, with 9 bases lining up with TRBD2. Germline V gives CDR1 SEHNR, CDR2 FQNEAQ (reference sequence). The CDR3 has 16 residues. The V and J ends lost 5 bases and 4 bases, in that order; junction bases with no gene match: 9.

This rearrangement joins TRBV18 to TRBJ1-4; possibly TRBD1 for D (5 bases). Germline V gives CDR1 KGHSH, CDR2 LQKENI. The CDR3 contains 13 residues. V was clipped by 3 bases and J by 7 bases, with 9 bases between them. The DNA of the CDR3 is TGTGCCAGCTCACCGACAGACGGTGAAAAACTGTTTTTT. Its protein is CASSPTDGEKLFF.

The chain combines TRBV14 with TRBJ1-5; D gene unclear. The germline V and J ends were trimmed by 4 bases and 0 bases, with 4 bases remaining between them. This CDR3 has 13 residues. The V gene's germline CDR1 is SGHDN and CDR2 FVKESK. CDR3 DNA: TGTGCCAGCAGCCTTTATAGCAATCAGCCCCAGCATTTT. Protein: CASSLYSNQPQHF.

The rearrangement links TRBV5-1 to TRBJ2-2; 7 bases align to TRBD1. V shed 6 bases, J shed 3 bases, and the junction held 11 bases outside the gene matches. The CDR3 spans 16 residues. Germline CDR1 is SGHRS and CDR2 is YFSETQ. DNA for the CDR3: TGCGCCAGCAAGAGCCTGGAACAGGGGTACACCGGGGAGCTGTTTTTT. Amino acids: CASKSLEQGYTGELFF.

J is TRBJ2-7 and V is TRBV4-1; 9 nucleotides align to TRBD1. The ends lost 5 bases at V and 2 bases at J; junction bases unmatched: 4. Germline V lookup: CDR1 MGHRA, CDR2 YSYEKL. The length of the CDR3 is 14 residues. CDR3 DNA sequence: TGCGCCAGCAGCAGACAGGGGGTCGCCTACGAGCAGTACTTC. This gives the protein CASSRQGVAYEQYF.

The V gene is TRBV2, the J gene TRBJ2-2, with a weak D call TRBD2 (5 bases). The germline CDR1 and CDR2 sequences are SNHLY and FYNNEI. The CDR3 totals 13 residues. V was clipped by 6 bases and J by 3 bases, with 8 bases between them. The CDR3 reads CASRRADTGELFF. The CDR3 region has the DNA TGTGCCAGCAGGAGGGCGGACACCGGGGAGCTGTTTTTT.

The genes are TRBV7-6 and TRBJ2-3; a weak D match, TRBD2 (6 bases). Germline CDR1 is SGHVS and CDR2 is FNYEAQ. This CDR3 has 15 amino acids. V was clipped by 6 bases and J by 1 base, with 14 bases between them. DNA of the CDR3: TGTGCCAGCAGTATGGGGGGTTATGGCACAGATACGCAGTATTTT. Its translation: CASSMGGYGTDTQYF.

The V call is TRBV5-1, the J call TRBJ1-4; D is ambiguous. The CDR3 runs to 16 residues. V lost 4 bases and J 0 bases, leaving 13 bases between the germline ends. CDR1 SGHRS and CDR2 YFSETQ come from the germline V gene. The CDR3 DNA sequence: TGCGCCAGCAGCATTGGATACAGCGCAACTAATGAAAAACTGTTTTTT. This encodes CASSIGYSATNEKLFF.

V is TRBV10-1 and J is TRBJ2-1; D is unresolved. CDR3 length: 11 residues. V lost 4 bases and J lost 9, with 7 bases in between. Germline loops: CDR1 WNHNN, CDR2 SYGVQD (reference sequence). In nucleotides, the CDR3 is TGCGCCAGCAGTGCGTTTAGTGAGCAGTTCTTC. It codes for CASSAFSEQFF.

The CDR3 nucleotides are TGTGCCAGCAGTTTACCTACCCAACGACGGTCCACCGGGGAGCTGTTTTTT. Amino acid sequence: CASSLPTQRRSTGELFF. The chain carries TRBV28 and TRBJ2-2; D remains unclear. This CDR3 has 17 residues. Germline V CDR1 and CDR2: MDHEN, SYDVKM. V dropped 2 bases and J dropped 4 bases, with 17 bases sitting between them.